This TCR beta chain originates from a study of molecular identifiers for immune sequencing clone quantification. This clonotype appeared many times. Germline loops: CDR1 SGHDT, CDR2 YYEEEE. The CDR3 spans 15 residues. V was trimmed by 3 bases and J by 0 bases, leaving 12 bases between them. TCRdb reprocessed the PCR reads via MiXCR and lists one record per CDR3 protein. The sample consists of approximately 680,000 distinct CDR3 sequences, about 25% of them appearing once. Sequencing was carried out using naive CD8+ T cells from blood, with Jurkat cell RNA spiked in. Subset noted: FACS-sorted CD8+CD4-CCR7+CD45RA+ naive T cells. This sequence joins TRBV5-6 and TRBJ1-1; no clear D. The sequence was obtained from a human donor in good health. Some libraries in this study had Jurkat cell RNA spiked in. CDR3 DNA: TGTGCCAGCAGCTCTGTCTCCGTCATGAACACTGAAGCTTTCTTT. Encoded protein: CASSSVSVMNTEAFF.